The 20 T cell receptor beta chains listed next were all sequenced from one sample in a study of T cell responses to AZD1222 COVID-19 vaccine. TCRdb's copy holds only in-frame clones and misses some; the assay was immunoSEQ multiplex PCR. This table holds about 120,000 clones, about 90% found once. The sample was peripheral blood, taken on day 0 of AZD1222 vaccination. The receptors shown here come from an adult in good health.

The chain joins TRBV10-2 to TRBJ2-1; D possibly matches TRBD1 or TRBD2 (5 bases each). CDR3 length: 14 amino acids. The germline gives CDR1 WSHSY, CDR2 SAAADI. V gave up 6 bases and J gave up 10 bases, with 19 bases separating them. The chain's CDR3 is CASRKGPAPGEQFF. The CDR3 region has the DNA TGCGCCAGCAGAAAGGGACCGGCGCCGGGCGAGCAGTTCTTC.

The chain uses TRBV28 and TRBJ1-2; tentative D call: TRBD1 (6 bases). V was cut by 10 bases and J by 1 base, with 13 bases left in between. The CDR3 has 13 residues. The V gene's germline CDR1 is MDHEN and CDR2 SYDVKM. The CDR3 sequence: CATGDIVNYGYTF. The CDR3 region has the DNA TGTGCCACGGGGGACATCGTTAACTATGGCTACACCTTC.

The chain couples TRBV7-9 to TRBJ1-1; no definite D call. CDR3 length equals 14 residues. The germline V gene has CDR1 SEHNR and CDR2 FQNEAQ (reference sequence). V shed 3 bases and J shed 0 bases, with 8 bases lying between them. The CDR3 sequence is CASSLGTMNTEAFF. CDR3 sequence (DNA): TGTGCCAGCAGCTTGGGTACCATGAACACTGAAGCTTTCTTT.

The chain carries TRBV2 and TRBJ2-3, with D perhaps TRBD1 (5 bases). The CDR3 is 15 residues long. From germline, CDR1 is SNHLY and CDR2 FYNNEI. Trimming cost V 8 bases and J 4 bases, with 19 bases left between them. The CDR3 coding sequence is TGTGCCAGCTCAGGACAAGGGCTTGGGTCAGATACGCAGTATTTT. Its translation: CASSGQGLGSDTQYF. The full variable domain, rest sourced from reference TRBV2 and TRBJ2-3, is EPEVTQTPSHQVTQMGQEVILRCVPISNHLYFYWYRQILGQKVEFLVSFYNNEISEKSEIFDDQFSVERPDGSNFTLKIRSTKLEDSAMYFCASSGQGLGSDTQYFGPGTRLTVL.

The chain couples TRBV10-2 to TRBJ2-2; maybe TRBD2 (5 bases). Looked up from germline, CDR1 is WSHSY and CDR2 is SAAADI. Between the trimmed V and J ends, which lost 5 bases and 4 bases, there was a span of 17 bases. This CDR3 contains 16 residues. The CDR3 DNA follows: TGCGCCAGCAGTAAGAGGGAGAAGTCGGGCACCGGGGAGCTGTTTTTT. Amino acid sequence: CASSKREKSGTGELFF.

The rearrangement links TRBV28 to TRBJ1-2; D might be TRBD1 (6 bases). This CDR3 comprises 13 residues. Germline CDR1 and CDR2: MDHEN and SYDVKM. V was clipped by 4 bases and J by 2 bases, with 8 bases between them. The CDR3 reads CASSYGQNYGYTF. The CDR3 DNA follows: TGTGCCAGCAGTTACGGACAGAACTATGGCTACACCTTC.

The J gene is TRBJ1-2, the V gene TRBV27; 7 nucleotides agree with TRBD1. Germline V gene data show CDR1 as MNHEY and CDR2 as SMNVEV (reference sequence). CDR3 length: 13 amino acids. Unmatched junction bases numbered 2, after V lost 5 bases and J lost 2 bases. In DNA form, the CDR3 reads TGTGCCAGCAGTATGGGACAGAACTATGGCTACACCTTC. Translating gives CASSMGQNYGYTF.

This rearrangement joins TRBV18 to TRBJ1-3; D gene unclear. This CDR3 spans 16 amino acids. The V gene's germline CDR1 is KGHSH and CDR2 LQKENI. V lost 6 bases and J lost 3, with 18 bases in between. CDR3 loop: CASSSAVASLGNTIYF. The DNA for the CDR3 is TGTGCCAGCTCGTCGGCCGTCGCAAGTCTTGGAAACACCATATATTTT.

The rearrangement uses TRBV7-6 and TRBJ2-1; D call uncertain. This CDR3 has 15 amino acids. CDR1 and CDR2 from the germline V gene are SGHVS and FNYEAQ. V lost 3 bases and J 0 bases, leaving 9 bases between the germline ends. In DNA, the CDR3 is TGTGCCAGCAGCTTGGGCCCCAGCTCCTACAATGAGCAGTTCTTC. It translates to CASSLGPSSYNEQFF.

V and J are TRBV24-1 and TRBJ1-3; D not resolved. Looked up from germline, CDR1 is KGHDR and CDR2 is SFDVKD. Trimming took off 7 bases at V and 2 bases at J, with 8 bases between the two ends. The CDR3 consists of 13 residues. The CDR3, as DNA: TGTGCCACCAGGCCCACAGCTGGAAACACCATATATTTT. Amino acids: CATRPTAGNTIYF.

The table lists this clone with a few counts. The chain has TRBV13 and TRBJ1-1; D unclear. V lost 3 bases to trimming and J lost 0 bases, with 8 bases between them. In germline, CDR1 is PRHDT, CDR2 FYEKMQ (reference sequence). The CDR3 consists of 14 residues. The CDR3 DNA follows: TGTGCCAGCAGCTTGTACAAAATGAACACTGAAGCTTTCTTT. Translation gives CASSLYKMNTEAFF.

V gene TRBV6-5 combines with J gene TRBJ2-7; TRBD1 aligns across 8 bases. J was trimmed by 5 bases and V by 5 bases; bases with no gene match: 8. The CDR3 spans 14 residues. Germline loops: CDR1 MNHEY, CDR2 SVGAGI. The CDR3 DNA sequence: TGTGCCAGCAGTCGCAGGACAGGGTTGCACGAGCAGTACTTC. This encodes CASSRRTGLHEQYF.

This chain joins TRBV19 and TRBJ2-2, with TRBD1 identical over 7 bases. CDR1 and CDR2 (germline): LNHDA, SQIVND (reference sequence). Trimming removed 6 bases from V and 2 bases from J; junction bases left unmatched: 6. The CDR3 has 15 amino acids. DNA of the CDR3: TGTGCCAGTAGCCGGGACAGCCGTAACACCGGGGAGCTGTTTTTT. Translating gives CASSRDSRNTGELFF. Supplemented by reference TRBV19 and TRBJ2-2, the full variable domain reads DGGITQSPKYLFRKEGQNVTLSCEQNLNHDAMYWYRQDPGQGLRLIYYSQIVNDFQKGDIAEGYSVSREKKESFPLTVTSAQKNPTAFYLCASSRDSRNTGELFFGEGSRLTVL.

This chain uses TRBV11-2 with TRBJ1-2; D perhaps matches TRBD1 (5 bases). CDR1 and CDR2 (germline): SGHAT, FQNNGV. The CDR3 is made up of 15 amino acids. V dropped 1 base and J dropped 6 bases, with 15 bases sitting between them. The CDR3 coding sequence is TGTGCCAGCAGCTTAGCAGTAGAGGGGTCGCATGGCTACACCTTC. Its protein is CASSLAVEGSHGYTF. The full variable domain, rest sourced from reference TRBV11-2 and TRBJ1-2, is EAGVAQSPRYKIIEKRQSVAFWCNPISGHATLYWYQQILGQGPKLLIQFQNNGVVDDSQLPKDRFSAERLKGVDSTLKIQPAKLEDSAVYLCASSLAVEGSHGYTFGSGTRLTVV.

This clone has more than one count but fewer than ten. This sequence joins TRBV28 and TRBJ1-6; no clear D. Germline V lookup: CDR1 MDHEN, CDR2 SYDVKM. The V end lost 5 bases, the J end lost 13 bases, and 18 bases lay between the germline ends. The CDR3 has 14 residues. The CDR3 coding sequence is TGTGCCAGCAGTCCCCTCCCCCGACCTGACCCCCTCCACTTT. Protein product: CASSPLPRPDPLHF.

The genes are TRBV7-2 and TRBJ2-6; D gene unclear. V gave up 8 bases and J gave up 2 bases, with 13 bases separating them. The CDR3 totals 15 residues. In germline, CDR1 is SGHTA, CDR2 FQGNSA. In DNA form, the CDR3 reads TGTGCCAGCTCCAGGTTGTGGGCTGGGGCCAACGTCCTGACTTTC. Its protein is CASSRLWAGANVLTF.

With regard to this clone: The same CDR3 also results from other DNA sequences found in this sample. V usage is TRBV3-1 (or the pseudogene TRBV3-2) and J usage is TRBJ1-4; a possible D gene is TRBD1 (5 bases). V lost 1 base and J 6 bases, leaving 9 bases between the germline ends. The CDR3 length is 14 residues. Germline CDR1 LGHDT, CDR2 YNNKEL (reference sequence). CDR3 sequence: CASSQGGKDEKLFF. DNA for the CDR3: TGTGCCAGCAGCCAAGGGGGCAAGGATGAAAAACTGTTTTTT.

This chain links TRBV6-5 with TRBJ1-2; weak D call: TRBD1 (6 bases). Trimming took off 2 bases at V and 3 bases at J, with 13 bases between the two ends. CDR1 is MNHEY, CDR2 SVGAGI, per germline. This CDR3 has 15 residues. Here the CDR3 DNA reads TGTGCCAGCAGTTACGGGGGGGCGCTGGACTATGGCTACACCTTC. The encoded protein is CASSYGGALDYGYTF.

The chain uses TRBV27 and TRBJ2-2, with TRBD1 matching 8 bases. This CDR3 region has 17 residues. CDR1 is MNHEY and CDR2 is SMNVEV in the germline V gene (reference sequence). V gave up 6 bases and J gave up 0 bases; unmatched junction bases: 9. The CDR3 is CASRPRQGNANTGELFF. DNA of the CDR3: TGTGCCAGCAGGCCCCGACAGGGGAACGCGAACACCGGGGAGCTGTTTTTT.

The chain's CDR3 is CASRVRRGPYNEQFF. The CDR3 DNA follows: TGTGCCAGCAGAGTACGCAGGGGACCCTACAATGAGCAGTTCTTC. The V and J genes are TRBV6-5 and TRBJ2-1; possibly TRBD1 for D (6 bases). Trimming pared 6 bases from V and 2 bases from J, leaving 14 bases between. The CDR3 runs 15 residues. Germline assignment: CDR1 MNHEY and CDR2 SVGAGI.